This T cell receptor beta chain was observed in a study of vaccination effects on CD4 cells after COVID-19. Broader study findings: There was marked clonal contraction among infection- and vaccine-induced clones late after vaccination. Nearly all vaccine-induced clones in healthy recipients recognized only SARS-CoV-2.

Some clones are missing from TCRdb's copy, which holds only in-frame ones; the method was immunoSEQ multiplex PCR. The sample records about 59,000 clones, roughly three quarters being singletons. Using viral peptide pools, the ViraFEST assay grew out antigen-specific CD4+ T cells prior to sequencing. Isolating CD4+ T cells followed around nine days of culture. Vaccine administered to participants consisted of two doses of either BNT162b2 or mRNA-1273. The vaccine recipients had no prior SARS-CoV-2 infection, with negative nucleocapsid antibodies. Half-medium replacement with IL-2 medium occurred on days 3 and 7. Looked up from germline, CDR1 is SGHRS and CDR2 is YFSETQ. CDR3 length: 14 amino acids. Deletions cut 4 bases from V and 9 bases from J, with 14 bases between. This clone occurred a few times. Antigen: not known.

Sample: CD4+ T cells from PBMCs cultured with HCoV-OC43 spike peptides, taken after COVID-19 vaccination. Documented subset: HCoV-OC43 spike overlapping peptide pool stimulation. This chain connects TRBV5-1 to TRBJ1-6, with no clear D. This clonotype was sampled from a human donor who received a COVID-19 vaccine. This chain's CDR3 is CASSLDILGSPLHF. The CDR3 DNA is TGCGCCAGCAGCCTCGACATTTTGGGTTCACCCCTCCACTTT.